Listed below are T cell receptor beta chains from one sample, sequenced in a study of neoadjuvant nivolumab and ipilimumab in lung cancer. The data were produced by immunoSEQ multiplex PCR, yet TCRdb's version contains in-frame clones alone and is incomplete. Here the sample spans 18,000 or so clones, almost 80% being singletons. The source material was tumor tissue, sampled after neoadjuvant nivolumab, alone or with ipilimumab, at or shortly before surgery. Receptors were obtained from an adult with non-small cell lung cancer. Both conserved end residues are part of each CDR3. The order of the fields is J gene, clone size, D gene, V gene, CDR3 protein, CDR3 DNA. D genes are given only for firm matches. Only part of the rows carry a size: once, few, many, or a class if the clone is expanded.

>TRBJ2-5|.|TRBD1|TRBV18
CASSRGQKETQYF
TGTGCCAGCTCACGGGGACAGAAAGAGACCCAGTACTTC
>TRBJ2-2|few|.|TRBV6-5
CASSRLVPDTGELFF
TGTGCCAGCAGCCGCTTAGTCCCCGACACCGGGGAGCTGTTTTTT
>TRBJ1-2|.|TRBD1|TRBV30
CAWSLPGTVNYGYTF
TGTGCCTGGAGTTTACCGGGGACAGTGAACTATGGCTACACCTTC
>TRBJ2-7|.|TRBD2|TRBV10-3
CAIGGVYEQYF
TGTGCCATCGGGGGGGTTTACGAGCAGTACTTC
>TRBJ1-1|few|.|TRBV7-9
CASSLSAGRLEAFF
TGTGCCAGCAGCTTATCCGCGGGACGGCTTGAAGCTTTCTTT
>TRBJ2-1|.|.|TRBV20-1
CSARDAGKQFF
TGCAGTGCTAGAGATGCGGGGAAGCAGTTCTTC
>TRBJ1-2|.|TRBD1|TRBV5-1
CASSLITGEYGYTF
TGCGCCAGCAGCTTGATCACAGGGGAATATGGCTACACCTTC
>TRBJ1-4|.|TRBD1|TRBV10-1
CASSEPGTDNEKLFF
TGCGCCAGCAGTGAGCCCGGGACAGATAATGAAAAACTGTTTTTT
>TRBJ1-2|.|TRBD1|TRBV2
CASSDQVTGRYGYTF
TGTGCCAGCAGTGACCAAGTGACAGGGAGGTATGGCTACACCTTC
>TRBJ1-2|.|TRBD1|TRBV18
CASSTGPWAGDRGGGYTF
TGTGCCAGCTCAACCGGCCCGTGGGCGGGAGACAGGGGTGGAGGCTACACCTTC
>TRBJ2-7|.|.|TRBV7-9
CASSLGAGRSSYEQYF
TGTGCCAGCAGCTTGGGCGCAGGCAGGAGCTCCTACGAGCAGTACTTC
>TRBJ1-4|.|.|TRBV7-9
CASSRLGTGSNEKLFF
TGTGCCAGCAGCCGACTAGGTACGGGGTCTAATGAAAAACTGTTTTTT
>TRBJ2-4|.|TRBD1|TRBV7-2
CASSWTGGVKNIQYF
TGTGCCAGCAGCTGGACAGGGGGGGTCAAAAACATTCAGTACTTC
>TRBJ1-5|once|.|TRBV4-3
CASSQDQGSGPQHF
TGCGCCAGCAGCCAAGATCAGGGGTCGGGGCCCCAGCATTTT
>TRBJ1-1|.|.|TRBV2
CAKRTGNTEAFF
TGTGCCAAACGGACGGGGAACACTGAAGCTTTCTTT
>TRBJ2-6|.|.|TRBV7-9
CASSPAGTGANVLTF
TGTGCCAGCAGCCCCGCAGGGACTGGGGCCAACGTCCTGACTTTC
>TRBJ2-2|.|TRBD2|TRBV7-2
CASSLRRGVGTGELFF
TGTGCCAGCAGCTTACGTCGGGGGGTCGGTACCGGGGAGCTGTTTTTT
>TRBJ2-2|.|.|TRBV18
CASSPGSSGNTGELFF
TGTGCCAGCTCACCAGGGTCGTCAGGGAACACCGGGGAGCTGTTTTTT
>TRBJ2-7|few|TRBD1|TRBV4-2
CASSPSAGGSYEQYF
TGTGCCAGCAGCCCGTCGGCAGGGGGCTCCTACGAGCAGTACTTC
>TRBJ1-6|.|.|TRBV19
CASQSDGNSPLHF
TGTGCCTCACAATCGGATGGGAATTCACCCCTCCACTTT
>TRBJ2-5|.|TRBD1|TRBV7-3
CASSLMVTGVETQYF
TGTGCCAGCAGCTTAATGGTGACAGGGGTAGAGACCCAGTACTTC
>TRBJ2-1|.|TRBD1|TRBV5-4
CASSLVPTGAGWEQFF
TGTGCCAGCAGCTTGGTACCGACAGGGGCCGGGTGGGAGCAGTTCTTC
>TRBJ1-1|.|.|TRBV4-3
CASSQEHMQNTEAFF
TGCGCCAGCAGCCAAGAGCACATGCAGAACACTGAAGCTTTCTTT
>TRBJ1-2|.|.|TRBV7-2
CASSPWGGATDGYTF
TGTGCCAGCAGCCCCTGGGGGGGCGCAACGGATGGCTACACCTTC
>TRBJ1-2|.|.|TRBV7-2
CASSSGQSARTSYGYTF
TGTGCCAGCAGCTCAGGACAATCAGCCCGTACTTCCTATGGCTACACCTTC